The 3 T cell receptor beta chains reported below all come from one sample, sequenced in a study of technical replicates of blood from four donors. Libraries were prepared by immunoSEQ multiplex PCR; TCRdb keeps only in-frame clonotypes and omits some of them. The sample has some 96,000 clones; approximately 96% are singletons. Input material: T cells isolated from PBMCs. The source of these receptors is a human donor in good health.

V and J are TRBV22-1 and TRBJ1-1; the table's D call, TRBD1, was not checked against the DNA. TRBV22-1 is a pseudogene locus. The CDR3 extends over 13 amino acids. The CDR3 region has the DNA TGTCCTGGGAACCGCATGTTGACAGGGGAAGCTTTCTTT. Its translation: CPGNRMLTGEAFF.

The genes are TRBV30 and TRBJ2-1; D is unclear. The CDR3 sequence is 11 residues long. V was cut by 4 bases and J by 5 bases, with 6 bases left in between. CDR1 and CDR2 (germline): GTSNPN, SVGIG (reference sequence). DNA for the CDR3: TGTGCCTGGAAGCCTAACAATGAGCAGTTCTTC. Translated, it gives CAWKPNNEQFF.

The V gene is TRBV6-6, the J gene TRBJ1-4; D unresolved. V was shortened by 2 bases and J by 8 bases, with 9 bases between the two germline ends. Germline lookup yields CDR1 MNHNY and CDR2 SVGAGI (reference sequence). The CDR3 totals 13 residues. The CDR3 DNA is TGTGCCAGCAGTTACACGGCGGGAGAAAAACTGTTTTTT. Translation: CASSYTAGEKLFF.